The 7 T cell receptor beta chains below come from one sample, sequenced in a study of shared T cell receptors in the human thymus. The data were produced by immunoSEQ multiplex PCR, yet TCRdb's version contains in-frame clones alone and is incomplete. The sample gives about 380,000 clones, 95% of which show up once; approximately 0.02% is in the top ten. Sequenced: thymocytes. The receptors were gathered from a human donor.

The V and J genes are TRBV6-5 and TRBJ1-2; possibly TRBD1 for D (6 bases). Germline values: CDR1 MNHEY, CDR2 SVGAGI. Trimming took 2 bases from V and 4 from J, leaving 14 bases between them. This CDR3 is 15 amino acids long. This CDR3 is CASSYGDKRGYGYTF. CDR3 in DNA: TGTGCCAGCAGTTACGGGGACAAGCGTGGCTATGGCTACACCTTC.

The rearrangement joins TRBV6-1 to TRBJ2-3; no clear D. The CDR3 covers 17 residues. The germline V gene encodes CDR1 MNHNS and CDR2 SASEGT. V was pared by 1 base and J by 4 bases, with 18 bases between. Here the CDR3 DNA reads TGTGCCAGCAGTGAAGTGCCTTTCCTCAGAAGCCCAGATACGCAGTATTTT. Translation gives CASSEVPFLRSPDTQYF.

The chain carries TRBV4-1 and TRBJ2-3, with D uncertain. Germline V gene sequence: CDR1 MGHRA, CDR2 YSYEKL. CDR3 length: 13 amino acids. Deletions cut 1 base from V and 4 bases from J, with 6 bases between. The CDR3 region has the DNA TGCGCCAGCAGCCAAGCGTCAGCAGATACGCAGTATTTT. Protein: CASSQASADTQYF.

The V call is TRBV9, the J call TRBJ2-7; D is unresolved. The V end lost 7 bases, the J end lost 9 bases, and 11 bases lay between the germline ends. The CDR3 totals 10 residues. Germline V gene lookup returns CDR1 SGDLS and CDR2 YYNGEE. This chain's CDR3 is CASGSMAQYF. DNA for the CDR3: TGTGCCAGCGGATCCATGGCGCAGTACTTC.

This chain joins TRBV7-6 and TRBJ2-6; D gene unclear. The germline gives CDR1 SGHVS, CDR2 FNYEAQ. CDR3 length equals 15 residues. V shed 1 base and J shed 4 bases, with 8 bases lying between them. CDR3 sequence (DNA): TGTGCCAGCAGCTTAGGCGGAGAAGGGGCCAACGTCCTGACTTTC. This translates into CASSLGGEGANVLTF.

This clone is a singleton in its sample. The chain has TRBV11-1 and TRBJ2-2; D might be TRBD2 (6 bases). The CDR3 totals 12 residues. Germline V CDR1 and CDR2: SGHAT, FQDESV (reference sequence). Trimming removed 8 bases at V and 6 bases at J, with 10 bases between. In nucleotides, the CDR3 is TGTGCCAGCCACGGGAGAGCCGGGGAGCTGTTTTTT. It yields the protein CASHGRAGELFF.

This chain uses TRBV9 with TRBJ2-3; 10 nucleotides match TRBD2. Per germline, CDR1 SGDLS and CDR2 YYNGEE. This CDR3 comprises 21 residues. V dropped 4 bases and J dropped 0; count of bases not matched to a gene: 20. The CDR3 region has the DNA TGTGCCAGCAGCCCCCAACCGGGACTAGCGAGTCCCAAAGCTAGCACAGATACGCAGTATTTT. It translates to CASSPQPGLASPKASTDTQYF.